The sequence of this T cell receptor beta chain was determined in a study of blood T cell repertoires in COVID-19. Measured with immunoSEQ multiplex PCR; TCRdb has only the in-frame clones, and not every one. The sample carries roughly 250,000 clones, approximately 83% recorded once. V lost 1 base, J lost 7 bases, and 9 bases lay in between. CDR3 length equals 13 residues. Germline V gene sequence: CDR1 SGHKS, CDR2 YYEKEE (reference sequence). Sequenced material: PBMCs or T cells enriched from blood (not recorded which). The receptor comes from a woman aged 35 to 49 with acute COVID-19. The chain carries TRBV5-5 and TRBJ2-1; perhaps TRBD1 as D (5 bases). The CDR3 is CASSLYQGNEQFF. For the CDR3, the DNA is TGTGCCAGCAGCTTGTATCAGGGAAATGAGCAGTTCTTC.